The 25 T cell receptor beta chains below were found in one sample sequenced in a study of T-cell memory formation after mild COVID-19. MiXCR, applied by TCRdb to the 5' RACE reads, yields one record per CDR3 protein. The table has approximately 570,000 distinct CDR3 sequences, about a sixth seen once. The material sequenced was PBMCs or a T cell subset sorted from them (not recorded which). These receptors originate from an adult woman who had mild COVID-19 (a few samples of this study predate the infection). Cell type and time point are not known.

The CDR3 sequence is CASSSLRPDPGANVLTF. The CDR3 DNA sequence: TGTGCCAGCAGCTCCCTTCGTCCGGACCCTGGGGCCAACGTCCTGACTTTC. The chain joins TRBV7-6 to TRBJ2-6; no reliable D call. The CDR3 is 17 residues long. Germline CDR1 SGHVS, CDR2 FNYEAQ. V dropped 4 bases and J dropped 2 bases, with 15 bases sitting between them.

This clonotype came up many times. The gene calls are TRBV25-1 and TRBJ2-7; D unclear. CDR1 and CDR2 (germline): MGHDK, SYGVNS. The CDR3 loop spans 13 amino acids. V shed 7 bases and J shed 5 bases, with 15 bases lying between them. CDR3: CASTDPPGDEQYF. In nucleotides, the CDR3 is TGTGCCAGCACAGACCCACCAGGAGACGAGCAGTACTTC.

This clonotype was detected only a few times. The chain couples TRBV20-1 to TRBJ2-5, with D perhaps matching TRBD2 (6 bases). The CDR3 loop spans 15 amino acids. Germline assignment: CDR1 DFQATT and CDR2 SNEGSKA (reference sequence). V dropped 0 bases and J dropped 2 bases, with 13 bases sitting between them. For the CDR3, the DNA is TGCAGTGCTAGAGATATGCGGGGCCGGCAAGAGACCCAGTACTTC. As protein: CSARDMRGRQETQYF.

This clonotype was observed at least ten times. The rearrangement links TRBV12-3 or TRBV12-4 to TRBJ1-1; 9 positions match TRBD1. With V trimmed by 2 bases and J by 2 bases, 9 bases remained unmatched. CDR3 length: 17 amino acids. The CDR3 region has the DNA TGTGCCAGCAGTTTAACGCATGGGACAGGGTTTAACACTGAAGCTTTCTTT. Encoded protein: CASSLTHGTGFNTEAFF.

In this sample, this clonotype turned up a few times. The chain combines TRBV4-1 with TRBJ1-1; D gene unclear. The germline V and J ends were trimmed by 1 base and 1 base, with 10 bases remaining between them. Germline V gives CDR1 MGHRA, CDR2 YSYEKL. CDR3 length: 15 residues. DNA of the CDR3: TGCGCCAGCAGCCAAGTTTCGCCGCCGAACACTGAAGCTTTCTTT. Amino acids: CASSQVSPPNTEAFF.

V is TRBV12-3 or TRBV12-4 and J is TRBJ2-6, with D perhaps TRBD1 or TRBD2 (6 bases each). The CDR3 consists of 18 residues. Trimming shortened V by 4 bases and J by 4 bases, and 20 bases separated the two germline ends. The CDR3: CASSWRQGGIAGANVLTF. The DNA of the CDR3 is TGTGCCAGCAGTTGGAGGCAAGGGGGGATAGCAGGGGCCAACGTCCTGACTTTC.

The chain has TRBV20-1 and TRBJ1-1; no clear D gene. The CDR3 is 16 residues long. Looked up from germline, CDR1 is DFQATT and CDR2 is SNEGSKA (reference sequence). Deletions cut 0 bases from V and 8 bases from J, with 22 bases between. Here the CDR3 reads CSARDRTGVPQEEAFF. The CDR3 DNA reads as TGCAGTGCTAGAGATAGAACTGGGGTACCTCAGGAGGAAGCTTTCTTT.

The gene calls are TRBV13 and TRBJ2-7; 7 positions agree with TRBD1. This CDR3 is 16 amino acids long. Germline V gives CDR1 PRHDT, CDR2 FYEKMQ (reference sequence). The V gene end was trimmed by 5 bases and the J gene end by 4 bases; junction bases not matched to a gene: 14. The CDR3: CASSRPRDRGTYEQYF. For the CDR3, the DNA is TGTGCCAGCAGCCGACCCCGGGACAGAGGAACATACGAGCAGTACTTC. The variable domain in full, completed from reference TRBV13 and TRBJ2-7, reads AAGVIQSPRHLIKEKRETATLKCYPIPRHDTVYWYQQGPGQDPQFLISFYEKMQSDKGSIPDRFSAQQFSDYHSELNMSSLELGDSALYFCASSRPRDRGTYEQYFGPGTRLTVT.

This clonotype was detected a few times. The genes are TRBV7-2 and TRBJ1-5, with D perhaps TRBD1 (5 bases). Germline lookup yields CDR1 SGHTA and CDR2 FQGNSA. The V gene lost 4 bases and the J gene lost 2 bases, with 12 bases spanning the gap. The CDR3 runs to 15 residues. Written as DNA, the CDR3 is TGTGCCAGCAGCTCAACCGGGGCCCGCAATCAGCCCCAGCATTTT. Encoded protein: CASSSTGARNQPQHF.

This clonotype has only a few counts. In DNA form, the CDR3 reads TGTGCCAGCAGCCGGAGGGGACAGGGTATCTCCTACGAGCAGTACTTC. This translates into CASSRRGQGISYEQYF. The chain employs TRBV7-9 and TRBJ2-7; TRBD1 matches at 9 bases. CDR1 and CDR2 (germline): SEHNR, FQNEAQ (reference sequence). The CDR3 has 16 amino acids. V shed 5 bases, J shed 0 bases, and the junction held 8 bases outside the gene matches.

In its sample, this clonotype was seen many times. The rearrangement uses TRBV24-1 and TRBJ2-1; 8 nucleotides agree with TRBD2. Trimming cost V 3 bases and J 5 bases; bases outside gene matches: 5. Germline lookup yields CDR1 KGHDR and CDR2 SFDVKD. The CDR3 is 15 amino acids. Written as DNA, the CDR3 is TGTGCCACCAGTGATGCGGGACTAGGCGACAATGAGCAGTTCTTC. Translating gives CATSDAGLGDNEQFF.

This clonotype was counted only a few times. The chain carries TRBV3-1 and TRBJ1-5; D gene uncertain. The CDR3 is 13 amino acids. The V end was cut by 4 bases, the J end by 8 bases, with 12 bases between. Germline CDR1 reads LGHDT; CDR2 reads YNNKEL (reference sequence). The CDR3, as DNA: TGTGCCAGCAGCCCACACAGCTCGGAGCCCCAGCATTTT. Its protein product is CASSPHSSEPQHF.

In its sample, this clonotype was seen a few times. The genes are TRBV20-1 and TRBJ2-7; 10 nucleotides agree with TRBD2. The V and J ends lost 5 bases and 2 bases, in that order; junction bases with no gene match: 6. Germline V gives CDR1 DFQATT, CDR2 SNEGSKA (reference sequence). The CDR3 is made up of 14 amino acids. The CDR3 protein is CSAVSGGEPYEQYF. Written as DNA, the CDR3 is TGCAGTGCTGTAAGCGGGGGGGAGCCCTACGAGCAGTACTTC.

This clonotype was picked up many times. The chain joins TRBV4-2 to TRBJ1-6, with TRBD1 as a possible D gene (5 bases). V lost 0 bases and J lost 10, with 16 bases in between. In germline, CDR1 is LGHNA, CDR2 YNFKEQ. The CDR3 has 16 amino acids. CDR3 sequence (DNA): TGTGCCAGCAGCCAAGAGGGCGGGGGAAGTAACTCACCCCTCCACTTT. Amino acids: CASSQEGGGSNSPLHF.

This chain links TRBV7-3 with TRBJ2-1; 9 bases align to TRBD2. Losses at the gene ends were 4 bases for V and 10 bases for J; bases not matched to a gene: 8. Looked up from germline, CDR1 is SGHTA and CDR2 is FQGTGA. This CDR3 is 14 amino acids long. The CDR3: CASSSTGTSSEQFF. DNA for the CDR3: TGTGCCAGCAGCTCCACAGGGACTAGCTCGGAGCAGTTCTTC.

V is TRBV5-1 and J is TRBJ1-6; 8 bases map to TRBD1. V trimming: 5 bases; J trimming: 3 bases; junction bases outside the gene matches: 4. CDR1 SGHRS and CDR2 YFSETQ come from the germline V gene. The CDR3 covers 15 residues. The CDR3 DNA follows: TGCGCCAGCAGACCTGACAGGGGCTATAATTCACCCCTCCACTTT. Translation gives CASRPDRGYNSPLHF. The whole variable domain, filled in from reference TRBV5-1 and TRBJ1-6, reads KAGVTQTPRYLIKTRGQQVTLSCSPISGHRSVSWYQQTPGQGLQFLFEYFSETQRNKGNFPGRFSGRQFSNSRSEMNVSTLELGDSALYLCASRPDRGYNSPLHFGNGTRLTVT.

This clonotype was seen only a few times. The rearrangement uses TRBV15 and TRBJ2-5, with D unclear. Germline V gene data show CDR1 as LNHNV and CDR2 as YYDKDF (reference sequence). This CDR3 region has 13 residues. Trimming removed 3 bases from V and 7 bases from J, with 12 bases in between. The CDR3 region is CATSRGGSRTQYF. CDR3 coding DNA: TGTGCCACCAGCAGGGGTGGATCTCGGACCCAGTACTTC.

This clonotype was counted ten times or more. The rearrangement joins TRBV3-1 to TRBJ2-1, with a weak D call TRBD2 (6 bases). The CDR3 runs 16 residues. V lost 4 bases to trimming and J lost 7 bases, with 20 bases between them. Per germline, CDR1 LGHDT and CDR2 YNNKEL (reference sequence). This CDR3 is CASSPAYGSLRNEQFF. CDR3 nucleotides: TGTGCCAGCAGCCCTGCTTACGGGAGCCTACGTAATGAGCAGTTCTTC.

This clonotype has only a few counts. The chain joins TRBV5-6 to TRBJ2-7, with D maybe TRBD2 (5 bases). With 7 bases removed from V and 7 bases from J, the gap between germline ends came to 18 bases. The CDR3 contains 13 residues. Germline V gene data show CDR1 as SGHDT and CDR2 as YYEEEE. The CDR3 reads CASSRTISAEQYF. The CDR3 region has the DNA TGTGCCAGCTCACGGACGATTAGCGCGGAGCAGTACTTC.

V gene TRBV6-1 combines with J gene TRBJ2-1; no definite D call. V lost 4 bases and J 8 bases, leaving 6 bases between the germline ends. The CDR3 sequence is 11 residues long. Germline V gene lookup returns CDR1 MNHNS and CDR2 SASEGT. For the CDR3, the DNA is TGTGCCAGCAGTGGTACGGATGAGCAGTTCTTC. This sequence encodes CASSGTDEQFF.

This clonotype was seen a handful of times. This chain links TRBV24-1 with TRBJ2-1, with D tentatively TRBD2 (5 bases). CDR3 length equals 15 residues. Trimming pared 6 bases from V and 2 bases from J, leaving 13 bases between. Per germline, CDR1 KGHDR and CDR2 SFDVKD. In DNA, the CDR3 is TGTGCCACCAGTCGCTGGCTAGCCCCCTACAATGAGCAGTTCTTC. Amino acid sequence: CATSRWLAPYNEQFF.

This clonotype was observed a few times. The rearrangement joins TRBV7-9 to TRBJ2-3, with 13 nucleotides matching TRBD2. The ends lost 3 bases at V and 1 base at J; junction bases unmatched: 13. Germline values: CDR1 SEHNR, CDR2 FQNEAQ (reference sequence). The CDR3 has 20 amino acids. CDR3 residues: CASSFRLAGGNQVGTDTQYF. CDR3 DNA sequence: TGTGCCAGCAGCTTCCGACTAGCGGGAGGCAACCAGGTGGGCACAGATACGCAGTATTTT.

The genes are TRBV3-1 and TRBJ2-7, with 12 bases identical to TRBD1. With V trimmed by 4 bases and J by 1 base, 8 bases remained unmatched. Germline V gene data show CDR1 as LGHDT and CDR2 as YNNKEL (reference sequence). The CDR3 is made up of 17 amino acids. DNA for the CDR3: TGTGCCAGCAGCCGGGACAGGGGGCTGGGGCGTTCCTACGAGCAGTACTTC. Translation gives CASSRDRGLGRSYEQYF.

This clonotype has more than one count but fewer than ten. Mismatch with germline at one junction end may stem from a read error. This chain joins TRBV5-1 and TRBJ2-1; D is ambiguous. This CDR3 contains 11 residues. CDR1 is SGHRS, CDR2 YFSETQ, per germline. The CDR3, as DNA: TGCGCCAGCAGTTCCTACAGTGAGCAGTTCTTC. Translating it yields CASSSYSEQFF. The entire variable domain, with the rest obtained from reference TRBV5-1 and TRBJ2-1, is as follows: KAGVTQTPRYLIKTRGQQVTLSCSPISGHRSVSWYQQTPGQGLQFLFEYFSETQRNKGNFPGRFSGRQFSNSRSEMNVSTLELGDSALYLCASSSYSEQFFGPGTRLTVL.

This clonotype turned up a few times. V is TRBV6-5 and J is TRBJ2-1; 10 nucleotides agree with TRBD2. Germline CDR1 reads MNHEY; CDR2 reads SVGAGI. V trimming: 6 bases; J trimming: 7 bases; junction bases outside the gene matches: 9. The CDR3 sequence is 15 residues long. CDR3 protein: CASSVPKTSGNEQFF. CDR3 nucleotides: TGTGCCAGCAGCGTGCCAAAGACTAGCGGGAATGAGCAGTTCTTC.